The rows below give T cell receptor beta chains drawn from one sample of a study of T cell repertoires in ileal Crohn's disease. Sequencing used immunoSEQ multiplex PCR; TCRdb keeps in-frame clones, though not all of them. The sample contains tens of thousands of clones, around 80% of which appear only once. The sample comprised ileal tissue. Source of these receptors: an adult with Crohn's disease. Both conserved end residues are part of each CDR3. The D gene is left open where the match is weak. Only some rows state a clone size, as once, few, many or a class for expanded clones.

abundance,d_gene,v_gene,j_gene,CDR3nt,CDR3aa
NA,NA,TRBV11-2,TRBJ1-5,TGTGCCAGCAGCTTAAACAGGGATCAGCCCCAGCATTTT,CASSLNRDQPQHF
NA,NA,TRBV2,TRBJ2-7,TGTGCCAGCAGACGGGACTCCAAGTCCGAGCAGTACTTC,CASRRDSKSEQYF
NA,NA,TRBV10-1,TRBJ2-7,TGCGCCAGCAGCCGTATAAATCCGACAGGCTACGAGCAGTACTTC,CASSRINPTGYEQYF
NA,NA,TRBV19,TRBJ1-1,TGTGCCAGTAGTCCTGAGGCGATTAGGAACACTGAAGCTTTCTTT,CASSPEAIRNTEAFF
once,NA,TRBV19,TRBJ1-2,TGTGCCAGTAGTACAACAGGGAGGGATGGCTACACCTTC,CASSTTGRDGYTF
NA,NA,TRBV27,TRBJ2-5,TGTGCCAGCAGTTGGGAGGAGTCCCCACAAGAGACCCAGTACTTC,CASSWEESPQETQYF
NA,NA,TRBV27,TRBJ2-2,TGTGCCAGCAGTGCGAACCCCGGGGAGCTGTTTTTT,CASSANPGELFF
NA,NA,TRBV11-3,TRBJ2-3,TGTGCCAGCAGCTTAGTCTCACGCGGTACGCAGTATTTT,CASSLVSRGTQYF
NA,NA,TRBV19,TRBJ1-1,TGTGCCAGTACTATGAGGACTGAAGCTTTCTTT,CASTMRTEAFF
NA,NA,TRBV7-9,TRBJ1-2,TGTGCCAGCAGCTTAGCGGTGGACTTTAACTATGGCTACACCTTC,CASSLAVDFNYGYTF
NA,TRBD1,TRBV7-3,TRBJ2-2,TGTGCCAGCAGCTTAATGGGTAGGACAGGGGGAACCGGGGAGCTGTTTTTT,CASSLMGRTGGTGELFF
NA,TRBD1,TRBV5-1,TRBJ1-6,TGCGCCAGCAGCTTGGCCAACAGGGGAGGCTCACCCCTCCACTTT,CASSLANRGGSPLHF
NA,NA,TRBV25-1,TRBJ2-7,TGTGCCAGCAGTGAAGGCCCCTCCCAGGGCCTTACCTACGAGCAGTACTTC,CASSEGPSQGLTYEQYF
NA,NA,TRBV27,TRBJ1-6,TGTGCCAGCAGTCTAGGCCCTTTTGCGGGAAATTCACCCCTCCACTTT,CASSLGPFAGNSPLHF
NA,NA,TRBV5-6,TRBJ2-7,TGTGCCAGCAGCTTGAGCGAGGCTATGCAGTACTTC,CASSLSEAMQYF
NA,TRBD1,TRBV5-4,TRBJ2-7,TGTGCCAGCAGCTTGGCAGGGGGACAGGGAGGCGAGCAGTACTTC,CASSLAGGQGGEQYF
NA,TRBD1,TRBV4-2,TRBJ1-1,TGTGCCGGCAGCCAGGCCGGACAGGGGGTCTCTGAAGCTTTCTTT,CAGSQAGQGVSEAFF
NA,TRBD2,TRBV4-2,TRBJ2-3,TGTGCCAGCAGCCCTTTTGCGGGGGGGTCCACAGATACGCAGTATTTT,CASSPFAGGSTDTQYF
NA,TRBD2,TRBV7-2,TRBJ2-3,TGTGCCATCGGCGGCGGGGGGGATCACACAGATACGCAGTATTTT,CAIGGGGDHTDTQYF
few,TRBD2,TRBV29-1,TRBJ2-3,TGCAGCGTTGAGGGCCGAGCGGGGGGCACAGATACGCAGTATTTT,CSVEGRAGGTDTQYF
NA,NA,TRBV6-6,TRBJ2-7,TGTGCCAGCAGTTACAGCCAATCCTACGAGCAGTACTTC,CASSYSQSYEQYF
NA,NA,TRBV6-4,TRBJ2-6,TGTGCCAGCAGCCCAGGGGAAGGCCGCTCTGGGGCCAACGTCCTGACTTTC,CASSPGEGRSGANVLTF
few,NA,TRBV25-1,TRBJ2-7,TGTGCCAGCAGTCGACAGAACATTCCACATACAGACTACGAGCAGTACTTC,CASSRQNIPHTDYEQYF
NA,NA,TRBV6-1,TRBJ1-5,TGTGCCAGCAGGGACACTCACAATCAGCCCCAGCATTTT,CASRDTHNQPQHF
NA,NA,TRBV2,TRBJ2-1,TGTGCCAGCAGGACCCTAGCGTATGAGCAGTTCTTC,CASRTLAYEQFF
NA,TRBD2,TRBV6-5,TRBJ2-1,TGTGCCAGCAGTTCACTAGCGGGGGGTGGGAATGAGCAGTTCTTC,CASSSLAGGGNEQFF
once,NA,TRBV5-4,TRBJ2-7,TGTGCCAGCAGCAACTGGGACAAAGTCCCCTACGAGCAGTACTTC,CASSNWDKVPYEQYF